This record concerns one T cell receptor beta chain sequence. Germline V lookup: CDR1 SNHLY, CDR2 FYNNEI. The CDR3 has 13 amino acids. Losses at the gene ends were 4 bases for V and 3 bases for J; bases not matched to a gene: 2. These data originate in a study of cytomegalovirus exposure and HLA in healthy donors. Profiled with immunoSEQ multiplex PCR; TCRdb holds only in-frame clones, not every one. The sample yields approximately 60,000 clones, roughly 93% seen once. The chain combines TRBV2 with TRBJ2-7; 8 bases map to TRBD1. The sample taken for sequencing was PBMCs. The sequence derives from a woman in her late teens or twenties in good health and CMV-seronegative. The CDR3 protein is CASSGQGIYEQYV. The CDR3 region has the DNA TGTGCCAGCAGTGGACAGGGGATCTACGAGCAGTACGTC.